This note documents a single T cell receptor (beta chain) sequence. Assay: immunoSEQ multiplex PCR; the TCRdb copy retains only in-frame clones and omits some. Of 55,000 to 70,000 clones in the sample, 91% were seen once. V lost 4 bases, J lost 0 bases, and 15 bases lay in between. This CDR3 comprises 17 residues. Germline CDR1 is MGHRA and CDR2 is YSYEKL. The data are from a study of graft-versus-host responses after intestinal transplantation. The sample was PBMCs, taken around 120 days after intestinal transplantation. The source is a human patient who received an intestinal transplant, so some T cells may come from the graft donor. V usage is TRBV4-1 and J usage is TRBJ1-4; D unresolved. For the CDR3, the DNA is TGCGCCAGCAGCCTCTTCGGGGTTGTGCCAACTAATGAAAAACTGTTTTTT. Encoded protein: CASSLFGVVPTNEKLFF.